A single sample is the source of the 32 T cell receptor beta chains below, sequenced in a study of blood T cells in healthy people across ages. Alongside a J-beta primer mix, a sample-barcoded 5' primer served in a second PCR lasting about 6 to 12 cycles. MiXCR was run by TCRdb on the 5' RACE reads, yielding one entry per CDR3 protein. The repertoire consists of some 1.4 million distinct CDR3 sequences, with about 43% occurring once and the leading ten covering approximately 7.9%. Sequencing used blood. These receptor sequences come from a woman between 18 and 29 years old in good health.

The chain combines TRBV6-5 with TRBJ2-7, with a tentative D call TRBD1 (5 bases). TRBJ2-5 matches the DNA end more closely, so the J call is doubtful. There are 13 residues in the CDR3. Germline V gives CDR1 MNHEY, CDR2 SVGAGI. This chain's CDR3 is CASSGATGGTQYF. The DNA for the CDR3 is TGTGCCAGCAGTGGGGCGACTGGCGGGACCCAGTACTTC.

The chain recombines TRBV5-1 with TRBJ2-2; tentatively, D is TRBD2 (6 bases). CDR1 and CDR2 from the germline V gene are SGHRS and YFSETQ. Between the trimmed V and J ends, which lost 5 bases and 6 bases, there was a span of 17 bases. This CDR3 has 15 residues. Written as DNA, the CDR3 is TGCGCCAGCAGAGGTGGAGGGGCCGGCGCCGGGGAGCTGTTTTTT. Amino acids: CASRGGGAGAGELFF.

The chain uses TRBV11-3 and TRBJ1-1; D call uncertain. From germline, CDR1 is SGHNT and CDR2 YENEEA. This CDR3 is 13 amino acids long. V was pared by 1 base and J by 4 bases, with 7 bases between. DNA of the CDR3: TGTGCCAGCAGCTTAGCGTTCCCCACTGAAGCTTTCTTT. Its protein is CASSLAFPTEAFF.

Only a few counts were recorded for this clonotype. J is TRBJ2-5 and V is TRBV14; 7 nucleotides match TRBD1. The end of the DNA is better explained by TRBJ2-7, so the J call may be wrong. CDR3 length: 14 amino acids. Germline-derived CDR1 and CDR2 are SGHDN and FVKESK. This CDR3 is CASSQRTGAYEQYF. CDR3 DNA: TGTGCCAGCAGCCAAAGAACAGGGGCCTACGAGCAGTACTTC.

There are many counts of this clonotype. The chain carries TRBV25-1 and TRBJ1-5, with D possibly matching TRBD1 (6 bases). The germline V gene encodes CDR1 MGHDK and CDR2 SYGVNS. Trimming took 10 bases from V and 2 from J, leaving 18 bases between them. This CDR3 comprises 15 residues. The CDR3, as DNA: TGTGCCAACTATCATGACAGGCGCCGCAATCAGCCCCAGCATTTT. Protein product: CANYHDRRRNQPQHF.

The chain combines TRBV6-5 with TRBJ2-1, with 12 bases aligning to TRBD2. Germline V gives CDR1 MNHEY, CDR2 SVGAGI. The length of the CDR3 is 17 residues. V lost 0 bases, J lost 8 bases, and 8 bases stayed unmatched. The CDR3 reads CASSYSTSGSKSDEQFF. CDR3 nucleotides: TGTGCCAGCAGTTACTCGACTAGCGGGAGTAAGTCCGATGAGCAGTTCTTC.

This clonotype has only a few counts. V is TRBV5-1 and J is TRBJ2-5; D uncertain. Gene TRBJ2-7 matches the end of the DNA better, so the J call may be wrong. The CDR3 has 14 residues. Germline V gene sequence: CDR1 SGHRS, CDR2 YFSETQ. The CDR3 sequence: CASSLGPSPYEQYF. In DNA form, the CDR3 reads TGCGCCAGCAGCTTGGGTCCCAGTCCCTACGAGCAGTACTTC.

The chain combines TRBV6-5 with TRBJ1-4; D is uncertain. V was shortened by 7 bases and J by 5 bases, with 14 bases between the two germline ends. This CDR3 region has 14 residues. Germline V lookup: CDR1 MNHEY, CDR2 SVGAGI. The CDR3 DNA sequence: TGTGCCAGCACCCCGGCCGGCCCGAATGAAAAACTGTTTTTT. It is translated as CASTPAGPNEKLFF.

The chain employs TRBV20-1 and TRBJ2-1; the D gene is possibly TRBD2 (6 bases). With 2 bases removed from V and 9 bases from J, the gap between germline ends came to 8 bases. From germline, CDR1 is DFQATT and CDR2 SNEGSKA (reference sequence). The CDR3 sequence is 11 residues long. CDR3 sequence (DNA): TGCAGTGCTAGATTGGGGGGTGAGCAGTTCTTC. This sequence encodes CSARLGGEQFF.

There are a few counts of this clonotype. The chain joins TRBV2 to TRBJ2-3, with TRBD2 identical over 9 bases. CDR3 size: 17 residues. Germline loops: CDR1 SNHLY, CDR2 FYNNEI. V shed 3 bases, J shed 0 bases, and the junction held 7 bases outside the gene matches. CDR3 nucleotides: TGTGCCAGCAGTGATTATCTAGCGGGATTTAGCACAGATACGCAGTATTTT. Its translation is CASSDYLAGFSTDTQYF.

The J gene is TRBJ2-1, the V gene TRBV20-1; tentatively, D is TRBD2 (6 bases). The germline V gene encodes CDR1 DFQATT and CDR2 SNEGSKA (reference sequence). CDR3 length: 16 amino acids. Trimming shortened V by 3 bases and J by 5 bases, and 20 bases separated the two germline ends. This chain's CDR3 is CSASVPSAPDNNEQFF. Written as DNA, the CDR3 is TGCAGTGCTAGCGTCCCTAGCGCTCCGGATAACAATGAGCAGTTCTTC.

This clonotype occurred many times. The rearrangement joins TRBV5-1 to TRBJ2-7; D perhaps matches TRBD2 (6 bases). Per the germline V gene, CDR1 is SGHRS and CDR2 is YFSETQ. The CDR3 extends over 14 amino acids. V lost 0 bases and J lost 3, with 10 bases in between. In DNA form, the CDR3 reads TGCGCCAGCAGCTTGGACGGGAGTGACTACGAGCAGTACTTC. The encoded protein is CASSLDGSDYEQYF. Full variable domain (outside the CDR3, taken from reference TRBV5-1 and TRBJ2-7): KAGVTQTPRYLIKTRGQQVTLSCSPISGHRSVSWYQQTPGQGLQFLFEYFSETQRNKGNFPGRFSGRQFSNSRSEMNVSTLELGDSALYLCASSLDGSDYEQYFGPGTRLTVT.

This clonotype was seen a few times. This chain joins TRBV12-3 or TRBV12-4 and TRBJ1-4, with unresolved D. Trimming stripped 9 bases from V and 7 bases from J, with 18 bases between. The CDR3 length is 14 residues. Here the CDR3 DNA reads TGTGCCAGTAGCCAGCTTGGCCCAGTTGAAAAACTGTTTTTT. Translation: CASSQLGPVEKLFF.

There are a few counts of this clonotype. The J gene is TRBJ2-2, the V gene TRBV24-1; TRBD1 matches at 9 bases. The CDR3 loop spans 15 amino acids. Losses at the gene ends were 8 bases for V and 6 bases for J; bases not matched to a gene: 9. Germline loops: CDR1 KGHDR, CDR2 SFDVKD. The DNA for the CDR3 is TGTGCCACCACCCCCGGGACAGGGTTCCCCGGGGAGCTGTTTTTT. It encodes CATTPGTGFPGELFF.

This clonotype turned up a few times. This chain connects TRBV5-1 to TRBJ2-7; D might be TRBD2 (5 bases). The germline V and J ends were trimmed by 0 bases and 4 bases, with 14 bases remaining between them. The CDR3 has 15 amino acids. Germline V gene data show CDR1 as SGHRS and CDR2 as YFSETQ. The CDR3 sequence is CASSLEARDGYEQYF. CDR3 nucleotides: TGCGCCAGCAGCTTGGAGGCACGGGATGGATACGAGCAGTACTTC.

This clonotype has ten or more counts. The chain combines TRBV7-2 with TRBJ2-1, with 9 bases identical to TRBD2. Germline lookup yields CDR1 SGHTA and CDR2 FQGNSA. With V trimmed by 4 bases and J by 2 bases, 0 bases remained unmatched. The CDR3 length is 14 residues. CDR3 loop: CASSSSGTYNEQFF. CDR3 in DNA: TGTGCCAGCAGCTCTAGCGGGACCTACAATGAGCAGTTCTTC.

The chain joins TRBV24-1 to TRBJ2-7, with D possibly matching TRBD1 (5 bases). The end of the DNA is better explained by TRBJ2-5, so the J call may be wrong. CDR3 size: 16 residues. Germline V gene sequence: CDR1 KGHDR, CDR2 SFDVKD. CDR3 nucleotide sequence: TGTGCCACCAGTGATTGTCCGGACCAAGGGGCGAAGACCCAGTACTTC. It translates to CATSDCPDQGAKTQYF.

The table lists this clonotype with a few counts. The V and J genes are TRBV6-5 and TRBJ1-2; no firm D call. Per germline, CDR1 MNHEY and CDR2 SVGAGI. The CDR3 consists of 13 residues. V lost 5 bases and J 1 base, leaving 8 bases between the germline ends. DNA of the CDR3: TGTGCCAGCAGTCTAGAGCTTAACTATGGCTACACCTTC. Amino acid sequence: CASSLELNYGYTF.

CDR3 nucleotide sequence: TGTGCCTGGAGTGTACGTGGGACAGGGGACCCCTGGGGCGAGCAGTACTTC. As protein: CAWSVRGTGDPWGEQYF. This chain joins TRBV30 and TRBJ2-7; 10 nucleotides line up with TRBD1. Trimming removed 0 bases from V and 6 bases from J; junction bases left unmatched: 14. The CDR3 consists of 17 residues. Germline-derived CDR1 and CDR2 are GTSNPN and SVGIG (reference sequence).

The chain combines TRBV20-1 with TRBJ1-5, with a tentative D call TRBD1 (5 bases). V shed 4 bases and J shed 1 base, with 11 bases lying between them. The CDR3 spans 14 residues. Germline CDR1 DFQATT, CDR2 SNEGSKA (reference sequence). CDR3 DNA sequence: TGCAGTGCTATACGGCAGGGAAGCAATCAGCCCCAGCATTTT. Its translation: CSAIRQGSNQPQHF.

The rearrangement joins TRBV5-1 to TRBJ2-5, with 7 bases lining up with TRBD2. The germline gives CDR1 SGHRS, CDR2 YFSETQ. This CDR3 comprises 16 residues. Losses at the gene ends were 3 bases for V and 0 bases for J; bases not matched to a gene: 8. The CDR3 DNA is TGCGCCAGCAGCTCCGGGACTACCATAGACCAAGAGACCCAGTACTTC. Translating it yields CASSSGTTIDQETQYF.

This clonotype was seen only a few times. V usage is TRBV5-1 and J usage is TRBJ2-7; a possible D gene is TRBD1 (6 bases). The ends were cut back, 0 bases at V and 2 bases at J, with 9 bases in the middle. The CDR3 sequence is 14 residues long. Germline values: CDR1 SGHRS, CDR2 YFSETQ. The CDR3 reads CASSLEGHTYEQYF. CDR3 sequence (DNA): TGCGCCAGCAGCTTGGAGGGACATACCTACGAGCAGTACTTC.

The V and J genes are TRBV5-1 and TRBJ2-2, with a possible D match to TRBD1 (6 bases). The germline V and J ends were trimmed by 3 bases and 6 bases, with 15 bases remaining between them. CDR1 and CDR2 (germline): SGHRS, YFSETQ. This CDR3 has 15 amino acids. The CDR3 reads CASSYATTGSGELFF. CDR3 in DNA: TGCGCCAGCAGCTACGCAACCACAGGGTCCGGGGAGCTGTTTTTT.

The chain has TRBV30 and TRBJ1-2, with TRBD1 as a possible D gene (6 bases). V dropped 5 bases and J dropped 0 bases, with 13 bases sitting between them. CDR3 length: 14 amino acids. The germline CDR1 and CDR2 sequences are GTSNPN and SVGIG (reference sequence). The CDR3 here is CAWGGTLANYGYTF. CDR3 nucleotides: TGTGCCTGGGGCGGGACACTAGCTAACTATGGCTACACCTTC.

This rearrangement joins TRBV11-3 to TRBJ2-1; D may be TRBD1 or TRBD2 (5 bases each). Trimming took off 0 bases at V and 6 bases at J, with 21 bases between the two ends. CDR3 length: 18 amino acids. CDR1 is SGHNT and CDR2 is YENEEA in the germline V gene. CDR3 residues: CASSLDRWGARGVNEQFF. Here the CDR3 DNA reads TGTGCCAGCAGCTTAGATCGGTGGGGCGCGAGGGGCGTCAATGAGCAGTTCTTC.

Note on this clonotype: Mismatch with germline at one junction end may stem from a read error. The chain joins TRBV10-3 to TRBJ2-7; 7 nucleotides line up with TRBD2. CDR3 size: 13 residues. The germline CDR1 and CDR2 sequences are ENHRY and SYGVKD. The DNA of the CDR3 is TGTGCCGTCAGTGAGGCCCCTGGGGGGGACCAGTACTTC. Translating it yields CAVSEAPGGDQYF.

V and J are TRBV4-1 and TRBJ2-1; 9 bases line up with TRBD2. The CDR3 is 17 residues long. V lost 2 bases to trimming and J lost 7 bases; unmatched junction nucleotides: 12. In germline, CDR1 is MGHRA, CDR2 YSYEKL. The CDR3 bases are TGCGCCAGCAGCCAATTTGCAGCGGGAGGCCGGTGGAATGAGCAGTTCTTC. Amino acids: CASSQFAAGGRWNEQFF.

The chain joins TRBV5-1 to TRBJ1-2; D is ambiguous. V lost 5 bases to trimming and J lost 4 bases, with 12 bases between them. Germline CDR1 reads SGHRS; CDR2 reads YFSETQ. This CDR3 contains 13 residues. The CDR3 nucleotides read TGCGCCAGCAGTCGAGCAGAAATCTATGGCTACACCTTC. Translated: CASSRAEIYGYTF.

The chain carries TRBV25-1 and TRBJ1-2; D is possibly TRBD1 (5 bases). The CDR3 loop spans 11 amino acids. Trimming left V 3 bases short and J 13 bases short, with 12 bases between. Germline values: CDR1 MGHDK, CDR2 SYGVNS. CDR3: CASSDWGSRTF. The CDR3 nucleotides read TGTGCCAGCAGTGATTGGGGGTCACGCACCTTC.

This clonotype was counted only a few times. The chain links TRBV7-2 to TRBJ2-7; D is unclear. Per the germline V gene, CDR1 is SGHTA and CDR2 is FQGNSA. This CDR3 has 16 residues. V shed 2 bases and J shed 0 bases, with 14 bases lying between them. CDR3 nucleotides: TGTGCCAGCAGCTTAAGCGCAGGCCCCAGCTCCTACGAGCAGTACTTC. Translating gives CASSLSAGPSSYEQYF. The full variable domain, its missing parts supplied by reference TRBV7-2 and TRBJ2-7, is GAGVSQSPSNKVTEKGKDVELRCDPISGHTALYWYRQSLGQGLEFLIYFQGNSAPDKSGLPSDRFSAERTGGSVSTLTIQRTQQEDSAVYLCASSLSAGPSSYEQYFGPGTRLTVT.

The table lists this clonotype with a few counts. This rearrangement joins TRBV20-1 to TRBJ1-6; D gene uncertain. Trimming cost V 3 bases and J 13 bases, with 16 bases left between them. The CDR3 runs 13 residues. In germline, CDR1 is DFQATT, CDR2 SNEGSKA (reference sequence). Here the CDR3 reads CSASDRPWMPLHF. The CDR3, as DNA: TGCAGTGCTAGTGACCGGCCCTGGATGCCCCTCCACTTT.

The V and J genes are TRBV20-1 and TRBJ2-7, with D perhaps assigned TRBD1 or TRBD2 (6 bases each). The CDR3 covers 18 residues. Per germline, CDR1 DFQATT and CDR2 SNEGSKA (reference sequence). The V end was cut by 5 bases, the J end by 2 bases, with 28 bases between. This CDR3 is CSAPTQAGGGTFTYEQYF. CDR3 nucleotide sequence: TGCAGTGCTCCCACCCAGGCCGGGGGCGGGACCTTTACCTACGAGCAGTACTTC.